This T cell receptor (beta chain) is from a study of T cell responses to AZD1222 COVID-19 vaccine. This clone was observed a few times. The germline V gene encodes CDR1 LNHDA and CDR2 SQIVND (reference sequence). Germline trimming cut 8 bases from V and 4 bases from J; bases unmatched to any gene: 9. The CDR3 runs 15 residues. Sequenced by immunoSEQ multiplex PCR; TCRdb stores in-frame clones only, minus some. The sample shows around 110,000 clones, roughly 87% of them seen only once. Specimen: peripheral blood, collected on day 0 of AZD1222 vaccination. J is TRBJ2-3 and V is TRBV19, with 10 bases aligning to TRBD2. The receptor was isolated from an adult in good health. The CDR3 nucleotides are TGTGCCAGTTCAGAATCCGGGACTAGCGCAGATACGCAGTATTTT. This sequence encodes CASSESGTSADTQYF.